The 29 T cell receptor beta chains reported below all come from one sample, sequenced in a study of cytomegalovirus exposure and HLA in healthy donors. Primers: 60 Vbeta forward and 13 Jbeta reverse. The table came from immunoSEQ multiplex PCR; TCRdb's copy has only in-frame clones and leaves some out. The data show just over 95,000 clones, around three quarters seen once. The sample was PBMCs. The source of these receptors is a human donor in good health.

The chain has TRBV10-3 and TRBJ2-1, with a weak D call TRBD2 (5 bases). The V end lost 0 bases, the J end lost 0 bases, and 9 bases lay between the germline ends. Germline assignment: CDR1 ENHRY and CDR2 SYGVKD. The CDR3 totals 16 residues. The CDR3 region is CAISESYGDSYNEQFF. The CDR3 DNA sequence: TGTGCCATCAGTGAGTCGTACGGGGACTCCTACAATGAGCAGTTCTTC.

The chain is built from TRBV29-1 and TRBJ1-2; D might be TRBD1 (5 bases). Germline values: CDR1 SQVTM, CDR2 ANQGSEA. The germline V and J ends were trimmed by 4 bases and 5 bases, with 14 bases remaining between them. The CDR3 runs to 13 residues. In nucleotides, the CDR3 is TGCAGCGTTGCAACGGACACAAGTTATGGCTACACCTTC. This translates into CSVATDTSYGYTF.

V usage is TRBV30 and J usage is TRBJ1-1; D is unclear. This CDR3 has 13 amino acids. Trimming stripped 2 bases from V and 0 bases from J, with 7 bases between. Germline loops: CDR1 GTSNPN, CDR2 SVGIG (reference sequence). This CDR3 reads CAWSYNMNTEAFF. The CDR3 DNA sequence: TGTGCCTGGAGTTACAACATGAACACTGAAGCTTTCTTT.

This clone has just one count. This chain links TRBV2 with TRBJ1-4; D possibly corresponds to TRBD1 (5 bases). The CDR3 extends over 15 amino acids. Trimming removed 3 bases at V and 1 base at J, with 9 bases between. Germline V lookup: CDR1 SNHLY, CDR2 FYNNEI. CDR3 protein: CASSDRVETNEKLFF. The CDR3 nucleotides are TGTGCCAGCAGTGACAGGGTAGAAACTAATGAAAAACTGTTTTTT.

The gene calls are TRBV18 and TRBJ1-3, with 8 bases aligning to TRBD1. Germline values: CDR1 KGHSH, CDR2 LQKENI. The length of the CDR3 is 15 residues. V lost 3 bases, J lost 2 bases, and 3 bases stayed unmatched. This CDR3 is CASSPLDRAGNTIYF. For the CDR3, the DNA is TGTGCCAGCTCACCTTTGGACAGGGCTGGAAACACCATATATTTT.

This rearrangement joins TRBV6-1 to TRBJ2-5; D unresolved. The V gene lost 3 bases and the J gene lost 2 bases, with 10 bases spanning the gap. CDR3 length equals 14 residues. Germline V gene lookup returns CDR1 MNHNS and CDR2 SASEGT. The CDR3 region is CASSDRGTQETQYF. CDR3 in DNA: TGTGCCAGCAGTGATAGAGGTACGCAAGAGACCCAGTACTTC.

The chain combines TRBV19 with TRBJ2-1; 10 nucleotides agree with TRBD2. Trimming cost V 6 bases and J 0 bases; bases outside gene matches: 8. Looked up from germline, CDR1 is LNHDA and CDR2 is SQIVND (reference sequence). This CDR3 spans 17 amino acids. The CDR3 DNA sequence: TGTGCCAGTAGCAGAGGGACTAGCGTACACTCCTACAATGAGCAGTTCTTC. Residues: CASSRGTSVHSYNEQFF.

This clone has just one count. The rearrangement uses TRBV7-9 and TRBJ1-2, with 8 bases identical to TRBD1. Unmatched junction bases numbered 7, after V lost 5 bases and J lost 2 bases. This CDR3 has 15 amino acids. CDR1 and CDR2 from the germline V gene are SEHNR and FQNEAQ (reference sequence). The CDR3 reads CASSPGTGGNYGYTF. The CDR3 DNA reads as TGTGCCAGCAGCCCAGGGACAGGCGGAAACTATGGCTACACCTTC.

The V and J genes are TRBV27 and TRBJ1-1, with D possibly TRBD1 on 6 matching bases. Germline lookup yields CDR1 MNHEY and CDR2 SMNVEV (reference sequence). V lost 8 bases, J lost 4 bases, and 17 bases lay in between. The CDR3 runs to 14 residues. CDR3 nucleotides: TGTGCCAGCTCATCACGACAGGTTGTCACTGAAGCTTTCTTT. This translates into CASSSRQVVTEAFF.

This chain links TRBV6-5 with TRBJ2-1, with D possibly matching TRBD1 (6 bases). V lost 6 bases, J lost 9 bases, and 15 bases lay in between. The CDR3 runs 13 residues. Germline loops: CDR1 MNHEY, CDR2 SVGAGI. The CDR3 is CASRLTGHSEQFF. Written as DNA, the CDR3 is TGTGCCAGCAGACTAACGGGACATTCTGAGCAGTTCTTC.

This clone was detected only a few times. The rearrangement joins TRBV25-1 to TRBJ1-2; D possibly corresponds to TRBD1 (5 bases). Germline loops: CDR1 MGHDK, CDR2 SYGVNS. The CDR3 is made up of 14 amino acids. The ends were cut back, 5 bases at V and 2 bases at J, with 12 bases in the middle. The CDR3 DNA reads as TGTGCCAGCAGTCGCGGGACCGCGAACTATGGCTACACCTTC. Translated: CASSRGTANYGYTF.

CDR3: CASSPGQIGAYEQYF. For the CDR3, the DNA is TGTGCCAGCAGCCCTGGACAGATAGGCGCCTACGAGCAGTACTTC. The rearrangement joins TRBV7-8 to TRBJ2-7, with D possibly being TRBD1 (6 bases). V lost 5 bases, J lost 2 bases, and 16 bases lay in between. Germline lookup yields CDR1 SGHVS and CDR2 FQNEAQ. The CDR3 runs to 15 residues. Drawing the rest from reference TRBV7-8 and TRBJ2-7, the complete variable domain is GAGVSQSPRYKVAKRGQDVALRCDPISGHVSLFWYQQALGQGPEFLTYFQNEAQLDKSGLPSDRFFAERPEGSVSTLKIQRTQQEDSAVYLCASSPGQIGAYEQYFGPGTRLTVT.

A single count supports this clone. An end of the junction does not agree with germline; a read error may underlie this. This CDR3 is CASSRQGANTEALF. CDR3 DNA: TGTGCCAGCAGTCGACAGGGGGCGAACACTGAAGCTCTCTTT. The V call is TRBV27, the J call TRBJ1-1, with TRBD1 identical over 10 bases. This CDR3 is built from 14 residues. Germline V CDR1 and CDR2: MNHEY, SMNVEV (reference sequence).

The rearrangement joins TRBV6-6 to TRBJ1-5; D is unresolved. The CDR3 is made up of 11 amino acids. CDR1 and CDR2 (germline): MNHNY, SVGAGI (reference sequence). V lost 8 bases, J lost 4 bases, and 6 bases lay in between. The CDR3 sequence is CASGDNQPQHF. CDR3 bases: TGTGCCAGCGGAGATAATCAGCCCCAGCATTTT.

This chain connects TRBV18 to TRBJ2-1, with a possible D match to TRBD2 (5 bases). V lost 1 base, J lost 3 bases, and 7 bases lay in between. The length of the CDR3 is 14 residues. Germline-derived CDR1 and CDR2 are KGHSH and LQKENI. CDR3 region: CASSPLGNYNEQFF. CDR3 in DNA: TGTGCCAGCTCACCACTCGGGAACTACAATGAGCAGTTCTTC. The complete variable domain, with remaining parts taken from reference TRBV18 and TRBJ2-1, reads NAGVMQNPRHLVRRRGQEARLRCSPMKGHSHVYWYRQLPEEGLKFMVYLQKENIIDESGMPKERFSAEFPKEGPSILRIQQVVRGDSAAYFCASSPLGNYNEQFFGPGTRLTVL.

J is TRBJ2-7 and V is TRBV19; 12 nucleotides match TRBD2. This CDR3 comprises 14 residues. CDR1 is LNHDA and CDR2 is SQIVND in the germline V gene (reference sequence). Trimming removed 5 bases from V and 6 bases from J; junction bases left unmatched: 5. CDR3 residues: CASSPSGRASEQYF. DNA for the CDR3: TGTGCCAGTAGTCCTAGCGGGAGGGCCAGCGAGCAGTACTTC.

The rearrangement links TRBV7-2 to TRBJ2-1, with D tentatively TRBD1 (5 bases). Germline loops: CDR1 SGHTA, CDR2 FQGNSA. Trimming cost V 2 bases and J 5 bases, with 13 bases left between them. The CDR3 runs to 15 residues. Here the CDR3 reads CASSLNQGAHNEQFF. DNA of the CDR3: TGTGCCAGCAGCTTAAACCAGGGCGCGCACAATGAGCAGTTCTTC.

The rearrangement joins TRBV15 to TRBJ2-2, with 10 bases matching TRBD2. CDR3 length: 18 amino acids. The V gene's germline CDR1 is LNHNV and CDR2 YYDKDF (reference sequence). Germline trimming cut 1 base from V and 5 bases from J; bases unmatched to any gene: 10. The CDR3 here is CATSRAEGSGRRTGELFF. For the CDR3, the DNA is TGTGCCACCAGCAGAGCAGAAGGTAGCGGGAGGAGGACCGGGGAGCTGTTTTTT.

The chain has TRBV25-1 and TRBJ2-7; D may be TRBD2 (6 bases). The CDR3 runs 18 residues. Germline assignment: CDR1 MGHDK and CDR2 SYGVNS. V was trimmed by 3 bases and J by 6 bases, leaving 27 bases between them. The CDR3 protein is CASSDPRAAGRLMSEQYF. In DNA form, the CDR3 reads TGTGCCAGCAGTGACCCCAGGGCCGCGGGACGCCTTATGAGCGAGCAGTACTTC.

The V gene is TRBV19, the J gene TRBJ2-7; weak D call: TRBD1 (6 bases). The CDR3 extends over 15 amino acids. Looked up from germline, CDR1 is LNHDA and CDR2 is SQIVND (reference sequence). V lost 5 bases to trimming and J lost 0 bases, with 14 bases between them. The CDR3 DNA follows: TGTGCCAGTAGTTTGACAGGAGCTATCTCCTACGAGCAGTACTTC. Amino acid sequence: CASSLTGAISYEQYF.

As DNA, the CDR3 is TGTGCCATCAGTGAAAGACAGGACCATGAAAAACTGTTTTTT. It encodes CAISERQDHEKLFF. The chain couples TRBV10-3 to TRBJ1-4; possible D gene TRBD1, 6 bases. Trimming removed 3 bases from V and 6 bases from J, with 11 bases in between. CDR1 and CDR2 from the germline V gene are ENHRY and SYGVKD. This CDR3 has 14 residues.

V is TRBV18 and J is TRBJ1-2, with 9 bases lining up with TRBD1. In germline, CDR1 is KGHSH, CDR2 LQKENI. This CDR3 comprises 13 residues. Trimming took 6 bases from V and 4 from J; bases not matched to a gene: 3. The CDR3 DNA sequence: TGTGCCAGCTCGGCGGGACAGGGCTATGGCTACACCTTC. It yields the protein CASSAGQGYGYTF. The full variable domain, rest sourced from reference TRBV18 and TRBJ1-2, is NAGVMQNPRHLVRRRGQEARLRCSPMKGHSHVYWYRQLPEEGLKFMVYLQKENIIDESGMPKERFSAEFPKEGPSILRIQQVVRGDSAAYFCASSAGQGYGYTFGSGTRLTVV.

The rearrangement uses TRBV5-4 and TRBJ2-2; 7 nucleotides line up with TRBD2. Germline V gene lookup returns CDR1 SGHNT and CDR2 YYREEE (reference sequence). After removal of 4 bases from V and 1 base from J, the junction contained 7 bases not matched to a gene. The CDR3 is 16 amino acids. Written as DNA, the CDR3 is TGTGCCAGCAGCCACATTTGGGGGGGGAACACCGGGGAGCTGTTTTTT. Translation: CASSHIWGGNTGELFF. The complete variable domain, with remaining parts taken from reference TRBV5-4 and TRBJ2-2, reads ETGVTQSPTHLIKTRGQQVTLRCSSQSGHNTVSWYQQALGQGPQFIFQYYREEENGRGNFPPRFSGLQFPNYSSELNVNALELDDSALYLCASSHIWGGNTGELFFGEGSRLTVL.

The chain carries TRBV13 and TRBJ2-7, with 7 nucleotides matching TRBD1. V was clipped by 5 bases and J by 0 bases; unmatched bases: 7. Germline values: CDR1 PRHDT, CDR2 FYEKMQ (reference sequence). The CDR3 is 15 residues long. The CDR3 protein is CASSPGQMSSYEQYF. CDR3 nucleotide sequence: TGTGCCAGCAGCCCGGGACAGATGAGCTCCTACGAGCAGTACTTC.

This clone was seen just once. The J gene is TRBJ2-1, the V gene TRBV6-5, with D perhaps TRBD2 (6 bases). Germline V gene sequence: CDR1 MNHEY, CDR2 SVGAGI. V was trimmed by 2 bases and J by 6 bases, leaving 14 bases between them. The CDR3 sequence is 15 residues long. CDR3 protein: CASSYEAGWFNEQFF. The CDR3 DNA reads as TGTGCCAGCAGTTACGAGGCGGGATGGTTCAATGAGCAGTTCTTC.

The chain has TRBV5-4 and TRBJ1-2; the D gene is possibly TRBD1 (5 bases). V lost 1 base, J lost 5 bases, and 12 bases lay in between. The CDR3 spans 14 residues. The germline V gene encodes CDR1 SGHNT and CDR2 YYREEE (reference sequence). CDR3 DNA: TGTGCCAGCAGCTTGTATAGGGGCTTATATGGCTACACCTTC. It specifies CASSLYRGLYGYTF.

This chain joins TRBV7-2 and TRBJ1-1, with a possible D match to TRBD1 (5 bases). The CDR3 runs 16 residues. V dropped 1 base and J dropped 4 bases, with 16 bases sitting between them. Germline V gene data show CDR1 as SGHTA and CDR2 as FQGNSA. The CDR3 DNA reads as TGTGCCAGCAGCTTAGTAGGGGCACCCCTTGGCACTGAAGCTTTCTTT. Its protein product is CASSLVGAPLGTEAFF.

The rearrangement joins TRBV19 to TRBJ2-1; D is possibly TRBD2 (6 bases). From germline, CDR1 is LNHDA and CDR2 SQIVND (reference sequence). The CDR3 has 12 amino acids. Trimming left V 6 bases short and J 15 bases short, with 18 bases between. CDR3 amino acids: CASSLGTSGPFF. In DNA form, the CDR3 reads TGTGCCAGTAGCCTCGGGACTTCTGGACCGTTCTTC.

The chain carries TRBV7-8 and TRBJ2-1; 10 bases match TRBD1. The CDR3 is 16 residues long. Germline CDR1 is SGHVS and CDR2 is FQNEAQ. V lost 3 bases, J lost 2 bases, and 4 bases stayed unmatched. DNA of the CDR3: TGTGCCAGCAGCTTCTCCGGGACAGGGGCCTACAATGAGCAGTTCTTC. Residues: CASSFSGTGAYNEQFF.